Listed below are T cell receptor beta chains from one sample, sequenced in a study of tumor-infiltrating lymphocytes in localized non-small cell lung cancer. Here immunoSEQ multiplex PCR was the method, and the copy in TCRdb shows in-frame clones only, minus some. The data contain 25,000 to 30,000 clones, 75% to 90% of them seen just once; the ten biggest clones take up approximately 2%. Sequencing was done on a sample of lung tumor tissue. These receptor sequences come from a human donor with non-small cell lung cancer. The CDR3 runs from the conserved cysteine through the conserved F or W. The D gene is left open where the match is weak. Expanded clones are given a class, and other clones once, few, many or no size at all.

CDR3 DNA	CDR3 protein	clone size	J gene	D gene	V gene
TGCGCCAGCAGCCCCGAACGGGTTACAGATACGCAGTATTTT	CASSPERVTDTQYF	-	TRBJ2-3	-	TRBV5-1
TGTGCCAGCAGCTTTAGCGGGGGGACTATAGCCAAAAACATTCAGTACTTC	CASSFSGGTIAKNIQYF	-	TRBJ2-4	TRBD2	TRBV7-2
TGTGCCACCGGCCGACAGCTGAATCAGCCCCAGCATTTT	CATGRQLNQPQHF	-	TRBJ1-5	-	TRBV15
TGTGCCAGCAGTTACCCTGGGACAGCCGGCAGCTACACCTTC	CASSYPGTAGSYTF	medium-sized	TRBJ1-2	TRBD1	TRBV6-5
TGTGCCAGCAGTGAGGGACTAGCGGGGGGGCCAGATACGCAGTATTTT	CASSEGLAGGPDTQYF	few	TRBJ2-3	TRBD2	TRBV6-4
TGTGCCAGCAGTAGACAGGGGGTAGGCGAAAAACTGTTTTTT	CASSRQGVGEKLFF	-	TRBJ1-4	TRBD1	TRBV6-5
TGTGCCAGCTCACCGTACGGGGGGGAAGAGACCCAGTACTTC	CASSPYGGEETQYF	-	TRBJ2-5	TRBD2	TRBV18
TGTGCCAGCAGTGAATCCGGAGTCACTGGCTACACCTTC	CASSESGVTGYTF	-	TRBJ1-2	-	TRBV6-1
TGCGCCAGCAGCCAGTCGGGACTAGGCCTCACAGATACGCAGTATTTT	CASSQSGLGLTDTQYF	-	TRBJ2-3	TRBD2	TRBV4-3
TGCGCCAGCAGTTACGAGGCACAATTCATGAACACTGAAGCTTTCTTT	CASSYEAQFMNTEAFF	-	TRBJ1-1	-	TRBV5-1
TGTGCCAGCAGCATGGACGTTCTCTCTGGAAACACCATATATTTT	CASSMDVLSGNTIYF	-	TRBJ1-3	-	TRBV5-4
TGCGCCAGCAGCCAAGAATTGGCAGATACGCAGTATTTT	CASSQELADTQYF	-	TRBJ2-3	-	TRBV4-3
TGTGCCAGCAGCGTAGGTGGACTAGCGGGGGGGCCCGGCAATGAGCAGTTCTTC	CASSVGGLAGGPGNEQFF	once	TRBJ2-1	TRBD2	TRBV9
TGTGCCTGGAGTGCCCCGGGACAGGGGTCCTATGGCTACACCTTC	CAWSAPGQGSYGYTF	-	TRBJ1-2	TRBD1	TRBV30
TGTGCCAGCCGGAACAGGCGTATGCAGTACTTC	CASRNRRMQYF	-	TRBJ2-7	-	TRBV6-5
TGTGCCAGCTCACCAACAGAAACTAACTATGGCTACACCTTC	CASSPTETNYGYTF	-	TRBJ1-2	-	TRBV18
TGTGCCAGCTCAAAACAGGGGGCCGGAGACAGAAATCAGCCCCAGCATTTT	CASSKQGAGDRNQPQHF	-	TRBJ1-5	TRBD1	TRBV18
TGTGCCAGCAGCTTACAGCAGGGGGAGGCCGGGGAGCTGTTTTTT	CASSLQQGEAGELFF	-	TRBJ2-2	-	TRBV7-2
TGTGCCAGCAGCTTGCCTGGACAGGCTGGGGCCAACGTCCTGACTTTC	CASSLPGQAGANVLTF	few	TRBJ2-6	TRBD1	TRBV5-4
TGTGCCAGCAGCCAAGATCGCGGCAGGCGGGATGAGCAGTTCTTC	CASSQDRGRRDEQFF	few	TRBJ2-1	-	TRBV4-2
TGTGCCAGCAGTGATAGGGCCTACCGCTACGAGCAGTACTTC	CASSDRAYRYEQYF	-	TRBJ2-7	-	TRBV2
TGTGCCAGCAGTTACTCGGACAGGCTAGGAGGCTACACCTTC	CASSYSDRLGGYTF	-	TRBJ1-2	TRBD1	TRBV6-6
TGTGCCAGCAGCGGGGGGGTGAAGGGCACAGATACGCAGTATTTT	CASSGGVKGTDTQYF	-	TRBJ2-3	-	TRBV9
TGCAGTGCTACAGACGGGACCACATCTTTCTTT	CSATDGTTSFF	-	TRBJ1-1	-	TRBV20-1
TGTGCCAGCAGTTACTCGAGACGGGTCTATGGCTACACCTTC	CASSYSRRVYGYTF	-	TRBJ1-2	-	TRBV6-5
TGTGCCAGCAGAAAGTCGGGGGGGGTATATGAGCAGTTCTTC	CASRKSGGVYEQFF	-	TRBJ2-1	TRBD2	TRBV6-5
TGTGCCAGCAGTTACTCGAGAGGCTCGGGTAATGAAAAACTGTTTTTT	CASSYSRGSGNEKLFF	-	TRBJ1-4	-	TRBV6-6
TGTGCCAGCAGCTTTAACTCAGGTGGTGAAGCTTTCTTT	CASSFNSGGEAFF	-	TRBJ1-1	-	TRBV7-3
TGTGCCTGCCGGCAGGCCGACTATGGCTACACCTTC	CACRQADYGYTF	-	TRBJ1-2	-	TRBV6-5
TGCGCCAGCAGTCCCTCCACCACAGATACGCAGTATTTT	CASSPSTTDTQYF	-	TRBJ2-3	-	TRBV4-3
TGTGCCAGCAGCTCACGGGGGGGAGATACGCAGTATTTT	CASSSRGGDTQYF	-	TRBJ2-3	TRBD2	TRBV7-8
TGTGCCAGCAGCGCTAGCGGGGGCGCACCTACAATGGTCCAAGAGACCCAGTACTTC	CASSASGGAPTMVQETQYF	-	TRBJ2-5	TRBD2	TRBV9
TGTGCCAGCAGTTACTCTGCTAGCGGGGGCCAGCAGTACTTC	CASSYSASGGQQYF	-	TRBJ2-7	TRBD2	TRBV6-5
TGTGCCAGCAGCGTAGGGATTGGGACAGCTAATTCACCCCTCCACTTT	CASSVGIGTANSPLHF	-	TRBJ1-6	TRBD1	TRBV9
TGTGCCAGCAGCTTATTGCAGTCCAGCTCCTACGAGCAGTACTTC	CASSLLQSSSYEQYF	-	TRBJ2-7	-	TRBV11-2
TGCAGCGTTGAAGTAGAGGGGACGGTGACCTACGAGCAGTACTTC	CSVEVEGTVTYEQYF	-	TRBJ2-7	-	TRBV29-1
TGTGCCAGCAGCTTAGGGGGGCTCGAGCAGTACTTC	CASSLGGLEQYF	-	TRBJ2-7	-	TRBV7-2
TGCGCCAGCAGCTTAGAGTTAGGCAAAAACATTCAGTACTTC	CASSLELGKNIQYF	-	TRBJ2-4	-	TRBV5-1
TGCAGCGTTGAAGATCCACGGAACACTGAAGCTTTCTTT	CSVEDPRNTEAFF	-	TRBJ1-1	-	TRBV29-1
TGTGCCTGGAGCATAACAGGGGGCAGGACTGAAGCTTTCTTT	CAWSITGGRTEAFF	-	TRBJ1-1	TRBD1	TRBV30
TGTGCCAGCAGTGAAACGGGGGTCAGGGGGTATGGCTACACCTTC	CASSETGVRGYGYTF	-	TRBJ1-2	TRBD1	TRBV6-1
TGTGCCTGGAGTGCGCGGGGGGGCCAGGAGACCCAGTACTTC	CAWSARGGQETQYF	-	TRBJ2-5	TRBD2	TRBV30
TGTGCCAGCAGCGCCTTAGTGCCTGGTGGCACTGAAGCTTTCTTT	CASSALVPGGTEAFF	-	TRBJ1-1	-	TRBV9
TGTGCCAGCAGCGTGAACAGGGGGCGCGGGGAGACCCAGTACTTC	CASSVNRGRGETQYF	-	TRBJ2-5	TRBD1	TRBV5-4
TGCGCCAGCAGCGCGGGTCGGACAGGGAGCTCTGGGGCCAACGTCCTGACTTTC	CASSAGRTGSSGANVLTF	-	TRBJ2-6	TRBD1	TRBV5-1
TGTGCCAGCAGTTCCACGGACTCGTTAGGGAATGAAAAACTGTTTTTT	CASSSTDSLGNEKLFF	-	TRBJ1-4	-	TRBV6-5
TGTGCCAGCAGTGAAGCTTGGGGGGAGGGGAAGACCCAGTACTTC	CASSEAWGEGKTQYF	-	TRBJ2-5	TRBD2	TRBV2
TGTGCCAGCAGCACAAACAGGGGTCCTGGAAACACCATATATTTT	CASSTNRGPGNTIYF	once	TRBJ1-3	TRBD1	TRBV7-2
TGTGCCAGTAGTAACAGGGGAGGGGAGACCCAGTACTTC	CASSNRGGETQYF	-	TRBJ2-5	-	TRBV19
TGTGCCAGCAGTTCAGATTTGAGCAATCAGCCCCAGCATTTT	CASSSDLSNQPQHF	-	TRBJ1-5	-	TRBV6-5
TGTGCCAGCTCCCGGGACAGGCACTACAATGAGCAGTTCTTC	CASSRDRHYNEQFF	-	TRBJ2-1	TRBD1	TRBV19
TGTGCCAGCAGCCACCCTAGCGGGGGGGCCTATGAGCAGTTCTTC	CASSHPSGGAYEQFF	-	TRBJ2-1	TRBD2	TRBV5-4